This TCR beta chain came from a study of blood T cell repertoires in COVID-19. The wider study: Italy, Spain and the United States were the sources of the convalescent and acute COVID-19 samples. PBMCs, B-cell-depleted T cells, or T cells were the source of the cDNA or gDNA that made up the material.

V shed 9 bases and J 7 bases; nucleotides not matched to a gene: 9. Germline CDR1 is LNHDA and CDR2 is SQIVND (reference sequence). This CDR3 is built from 13 residues. Followed over time, Seattle patients had been enrolled while infection was active. In the authors' methods: Reference gene primer amplification in the assay estimated nucleated cell counts. Data came from immunoSEQ multiplex PCR; TCRdb stores just in-frame clones and leaves some out. V and J calls plus clone size are reproduced from that table; the DNA served to infer D and trimming. The sample records tens of thousands of clones, 84% being singletons.

V usage is TRBV19 and J usage is TRBJ1-5; 7 bases align to TRBD1. The sequenced sample consisted of peripheral blood. The sequence came from a man in his forties or fifties with COVID-19, enrolled during active disease. The CDR3 region is CASARQGQQPQHF. DNA of the CDR3: TGTGCCAGCGCACGACAGGGACAACAGCCCCAGCATTTT.